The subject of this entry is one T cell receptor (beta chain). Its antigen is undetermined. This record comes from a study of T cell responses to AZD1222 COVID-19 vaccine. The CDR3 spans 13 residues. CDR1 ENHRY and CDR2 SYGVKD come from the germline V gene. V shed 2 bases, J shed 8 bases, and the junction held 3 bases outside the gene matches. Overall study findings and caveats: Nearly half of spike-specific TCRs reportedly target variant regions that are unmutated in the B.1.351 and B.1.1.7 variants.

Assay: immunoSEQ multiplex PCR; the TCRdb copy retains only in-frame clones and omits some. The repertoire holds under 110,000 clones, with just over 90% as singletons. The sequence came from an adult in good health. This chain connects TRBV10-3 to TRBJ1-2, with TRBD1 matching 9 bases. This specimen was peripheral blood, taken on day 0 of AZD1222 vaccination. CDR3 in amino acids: CAISEGDRAGYTF. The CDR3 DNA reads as TGTGCCATCAGTGAGGGGGACAGGGCCGGCTACACCTTC.